The clone carrying this T cell receptor (beta chain) has just a few counts. Antigen specificity is unknown. The TCR beta CDR3 regions underwent amplification using RNA transcripts as the source. In the first-round RT-PCR of the TCR CDR3, the HTBI primer set was used. TCRdb reanalysed the multiplex PCR reads using MiXCR and keeps one entry per CDR3 protein. Of hundreds of thousands of distinct CDR3 sequences in the sample, approximately 14% were seen once. The data originate from a study of T cells in Graves' hyperthyroidism and ophthalmopathy. Points from the study as a whole: Blood shared most expanded thyroid clonotypes above 0.001.

Trimming took 1 base from V and 2 from J, leaving 12 bases between them. CDR1 SEHNR and CDR2 FQNEAQ come from the germline V gene (reference sequence). CDR3 size: 16 residues. The chain carries TRBV7-9 and TRBJ2-1, with a possible D match to TRBD2 (5 bases). Sequenced: blood. The TCR sequence derives from a woman aged 18-35 years with Graves' hyperthyroidism. The DNA for the CDR3 is TGTGCCAGCAGCTTAGAGTGGGGAGTAGCCTACAATGAGCAGTTCTTC. Protein: CASSLEWGVAYNEQFF.